This T cell receptor beta chain is from a study of prognosis after radiotherapy for stage I lung cancer. Study at large: SBRT was given in 3 to 5 fractions at a biologically effective dose of at least 100 Gy as radiotherapy.

Each of two time points yielded six milliliters of peripheral venous blood. TCR beta CDR3 was amplified from genomic DNA by two-round multiplex PCR. Primers targeting each individual TRBV and TRBJ gene were applied in first-round PCR. Universal primers were used in the second PCR round. One entry per CDR3 protein results from TCRdb running MiXCR on the multiplex PCR reads. Altogether tens of thousands of distinct CDR3 sequences are present, 26% being singletons, with the ten largest covering about 7.5%. This CDR3 has 15 residues. V was trimmed by 4 bases and J by 0 bases, leaving 9 bases between them. Germline CDR1 reads MNHGY; CDR2 reads SVAAGI. In its sample, this clonotype was seen a few times. This probably arose from a read error, given a far larger clone one base away.

This sequence originates from a donor aged 50 or older with non-small cell lung cancer. Material: PBMCs, obtained before or after stereotactic body radiation therapy (not recorded which). V usage is TRBV6-9 and J usage is TRBJ2-2; a weak D match, TRBD2 (6 bases). CDR3 protein: CASSSDYPNTGELFF. In DNA, the CDR3 is TGTGCCAGCAGTTCGGACTATCCGAACACCGGGGAGCTGTTTTTT.